This is a list of T cell receptor beta chains from one sample in a study of blood T cell repertoires in COVID-19. The table came from immunoSEQ multiplex PCR; TCRdb's copy has only in-frame clones and leaves some out. The sample consists of roughly 180,000 clones, 79% of them appearing once. Sequenced sample: peripheral blood. The receptors were sampled from a woman aged 60-75 years with COVID-19, enrolled during active disease. CDR3s include the opening cysteine and the closing phenylalanine or tryptophan. Each record gives: clone size, J gene, D gene, V gene, CDR3 protein, CDR3 DNA. D genes are given only for firm matches. Rows may omit the clone size; those that give it use once, few, many or a size class.

. | TRBJ2-3 | TRBD2 | TRBV5-1 | CASSLDSGGLTQYF | TGCGCCAGCAGCTTGGACAGCGGGGGGCTTACGCAGTATTTT
. | TRBJ2-7 | TRBD1 | TRBV7-9 | CASSTGRAYEQYF | TGTGCCAGCTCGACAGGGCGAGCCTACGAGCAGTACTTC
. | TRBJ2-6 | . | TRBV28 | CASGGGSGANVLTF | TGTGCCAGCGGAGGCGGTTCTGGGGCCAACGTCCTGACTTTC
. | TRBJ1-5 | . | TRBV19 | CASSNFGGGGNQPQHF | TGTGCCAGTAGTAACTTTGGGGGAGGGGGCAATCAGCCCCAGCATTTT
once | TRBJ2-1 | . | TRBV5-1 | CASSPGLNEQFF | TGCGCCAGCAGCCCGGGGTTGAATGAGCAGTTCTTC
. | TRBJ2-2 | . | TRBV11-1 | CASSLAGGNTGELFF | TGTGCCAGCAGCTTAGCAGGGGGGAACACCGGGGAGCTGTTTTTT
. | TRBJ2-5 | TRBD2 | TRBV5-1 | CASSLAGLAGEETQYF | TGCGCCAGCAGCTTGGCCGGACTAGCGGGGGAAGAGACCCAGTACTTC
. | TRBJ2-3 | TRBD2 | TRBV29-1 | CSVEGLAGTDTQYF | TGCAGCGTCGAAGGACTAGCGGGTACAGATACGCAGTATTTT
once | TRBJ2-1 | . | TRBV7-9 | CASSSLRGSYNEQFF | TGTGCCAGCAGCTCGTTAAGGGGTAGTTACAATGAGCAGTTCTTC
. | TRBJ2-3 | TRBD1 | TRBV7-6 | CASSLWDRGPADTQYF | TGTGCCAGCAGCTTATGGGACAGGGGGCCTGCAGATACGCAGTATTTT
. | TRBJ2-1 | TRBD2 | TRBV7-9 | CASSLMVAGGYEQFF | TGTGCCAGCAGCTTGATGGTAGCGGGGGGTTATGAGCAGTTCTTC
. | TRBJ1-1 | TRBD1 | TRBV18 | CATSRTGASRAFF | TGTGCCACCTCGCGGACAGGGGCCTCGAGGGCTTTCTTT
. | TRBJ1-2 | . | TRBV6-5 | CASSTRELGYGYTF | TGTGCCAGCAGTACAAGGGAGCTTGGCTATGGCTACACCTTC
few | TRBJ2-5 | . | TRBV10-2 | CASSAPGKGGETQYF | TGCGCCAGCAGTGCTCCAGGGAAGGGTGGAGAGACCCAGTACTTC
. | TRBJ1-1 | TRBD1 | TRBV28 | CASTTGQVNTEAFF | TGTGCCAGCACTACCGGACAGGTGAACACTGAAGCTTTCTTT
. | TRBJ2-1 | . | TRBV7-3 | CASSSRATDEQFF | TGTGCCAGCAGCTCCAGGGCAACGGATGAGCAGTTCTTC
once | TRBJ1-2 | TRBD1 | TRBV2 | CASSGGQDNYGYTF | TGTGCCAGCAGTGGCGGACAGGATAACTATGGCTACACCTTC
. | TRBJ1-2 | . | TRBV15 | CATGPGSHYGYTF | TGTGCCACCGGACCAGGGTCCCACTATGGCTACACCTTC
many | TRBJ2-7 | TRBD1 | TRBV10-3 | CAIQGGGTGYEQYF | TGTGCCATCCAAGGGGGCGGGACAGGGTACGAGCAGTACTTC
. | TRBJ2-1 | TRBD2 | TRBV19 | CASTESGTRSYNEQFF | TGTGCCAGTACCGAAAGCGGGACCCGCTCCTACAATGAGCAGTTCTTC
. | TRBJ1-2 | . | TRBV19 | CASSRVNYGYTF | TGTGCCAGTAGCAGGGTAAACTATGGCTACACCTTC
. | TRBJ1-2 | . | TRBV28 | CASSFRPDTLGYGYTF | TGTGCCAGCAGTTTCCGCCCGGACACCCTGGGCTATGGCTACACCTTC
. | TRBJ2-1 | TRBD2 | TRBV19 | CASATSGLPGEQFF | TGTGCCAGTGCGACTAGCGGGCTCCCGGGGGAGCAGTTCTTC
. | TRBJ2-3 | TRBD1 | TRBV7-8 | CASSLVRGRTDTQYF | TGTGCCAGCAGCTTAGTAAGGGGGCGCACAGATACGCAGTATTTT
. | TRBJ2-5 | . | TRBV19 | CASSINREETQYF | TGTGCCAGTAGTATAAACAGGGAAGAGACCCAGTACTTC
. | TRBJ2-1 | . | TRBV7-2 | CASSLAGTYNEQFF | TGTGCCAGCAGCTTAGCCGGGACATACAATGAGCAGTTCTTC
. | TRBJ1-1 | . | TRBV5-1 | CASSSGGGSKAFF | TGCGCCAGCAGTTCGGGAGGGGGGAGTAAAGCTTTCTTT
. | TRBJ1-5 | TRBD1 | TRBV24-1 | CATSANRDRGLWSNQPQHF | TGTGCCACCAGTGCTAACCGGGACAGGGGGCTCTGGAGCAATCAGCCCCAGCATTTT
. | TRBJ1-5 | . | TRBV30 | CAWSVSSGQPQHF | TGTGCCTGGAGTGTTTCCTCCGGTCAGCCCCAGCATTTT
. | TRBJ2-5 | . | TRBV3-1/TRBV3-2 | CASSLPRTNQETQYF | TGTGCCAGCAGCCTCCCTCGGACTAATCAAGAGACCCAGTACTTC
few | TRBJ1-1 | TRBD1 | TRBV5-4 | CASSLGQGVLWTEAFF | TGTGCCAGCAGCTTGGGACAGGGGGTATTATGGACTGAAGCTTTCTTT
. | TRBJ1-6 | . | TRBV25-1 | CASSEQQNSPLHF | TGTGCCAGCAGTGAACAACAGAATTCACCCCTCCACTTT
once | TRBJ1-2 | TRBD1 | TRBV11-2 | CASSRSGTGDGYTF | TGTGCCAGCAGCAGGTCCGGGACAGGCGATGGCTACACCTTC
. | TRBJ2-3 | . | TRBV27 | CASRLRSVNTDTQYF | TGTGCCAGCAGACTCCGGAGCGTCAACACAGATACGCAGTATTTT
. | TRBJ1-2 | . | TRBV18 | CASSPSRHGYTF | TGTGCCAGCTCACCGAGCAGGCATGGCTACACCTTC
few | TRBJ2-2 | TRBD1 | TRBV19 | CASVWTGGGTGELFF | TGTGCCAGCGTATGGACAGGGGGAGGAACCGGGGAGCTGTTTTTT
. | TRBJ2-2 | TRBD2 | TRBV5-4 | CASSPGLAGVNGELFF | TGTGCCAGCAGCCCTGGACTAGCGGGAGTAAACGGGGAGCTGTTTTTT
. | TRBJ2-7 | . | TRBV7-2 | CASSLVALEQYF | TGTGCCAGCAGCTTAGTAGCATTGGAGCAGTACTTC
. | TRBJ1-6 | . | TRBV28 | CASSSRLLGSPLHF | TGTGCCAGCAGTTCCCGGCTTCTAGGTTCACCCCTCCACTTT
. | TRBJ1-1 | . | TRBV6-1 | CASSEAVDLTTEAFF | TGTGCCAGCAGTGAAGCTGTAGACTTAACCACTGAAGCTTTCTTT
. | TRBJ1-2 | . | TRBV4-2 | CASSQEERGGYGYTF | TGTGCCAGCAGCCAAGAGGAGAGGGGGGGTTATGGCTACACCTTC
. | TRBJ2-7 | . | TRBV5-4 | CASRAQDSPYEQYF | TGTGCCAGCAGAGCGCAGGACTCCCCCTACGAGCAGTACTTC
. | TRBJ2-7 | TRBD1 | TRBV18 | CASSSRQGSYEQYF | TGTGCCAGCTCATCCCGACAGGGGAGTTACGAGCAGTACTTC
. | TRBJ2-2 | TRBD1 | TRBV7-3 | CASSATGADTGELFF | TGTGCCAGCAGCGCGACAGGGGCGGACACCGGGGAGCTGTTTTTT
. | TRBJ2-2 | TRBD2 | TRBV2 | CASKPGLGVTGELFF | TGTGCCAGCAAACCGGGACTAGGAGTCACCGGGGAGCTGTTTTTT
. | TRBJ2-1 | . | TRBV5-1 | CASSWGLRSGPTYNEQFF | TGCGCCAGCAGCTGGGGACTCCGGTCAGGGCCAACCTACAATGAGCAGTTCTTC
. | TRBJ2-6 | . | TRBV3-1/TRBV3-2 | CASSPPEAPGANVLTF | TGTGCCAGCAGCCCCCCAGAGGCGCCTGGGGCCAACGTCCTGACTTTC
. | TRBJ2-1 | . | TRBV6-1 | CASSESTPGVTEQFF | TGTGCCAGCAGTGAATCTACACCGGGGGTGACTGAGCAGTTCTTC
. | TRBJ1-6 | . | TRBV27 | CASSSWRNNSPLHF | TGTGCCAGCAGTTCGTGGCGGAATAATTCACCCCTCCACTTT